These 27 T cell receptor beta chains originate from one sample sequenced in a study of OX40 agonist ivuxolimab in advanced cancers. Sequenced by immunoSEQ multiplex PCR; TCRdb stores in-frame clones only, minus some. The sample consists of roughly 92,000 clones, about 83% of them appearing once. Sequencing used CD4+ or CD8+ T cells sorted from blood, obtained in a trial of the OX40 agonist ivuxolimab. These receptor sequences come from an adult with an advanced solid tumor such as melanoma, head and neck, liver or kidney cancer.

This clone has more than one count but fewer than ten. This chain joins TRBV29-1 and TRBJ2-7; 8 bases map to TRBD2. Germline V gene data show CDR1 as SQVTM and CDR2 as ANQGSEA. J lost 5 bases, V lost 2 bases, and 11 bases had no gene match. The CDR3 has 15 residues. The CDR3 reads CSVESPGGDVNEQYF. CDR3 DNA sequence: TGCAGCGTTGAATCCCCCGGGGGGGACGTCAACGAGCAGTACTTC.

The chain is built from TRBV6-1 and TRBJ2-2; D not certain. The length of the CDR3 is 13 residues. V shed 9 bases and J shed 6 bases, with 14 bases lying between them. Germline CDR1 and CDR2: MNHNS and SASEGT. As DNA, the CDR3 is TGTGCCAGTCGAACCCTTGGGTCCGGGGAGCTGTTTTTT. Translated, it gives CASRTLGSGELFF.

The rearrangement uses TRBV7-2 and TRBJ2-7; D unclear. This CDR3 is built from 14 residues. In germline, CDR1 is SGHTA, CDR2 FQGNSA. V was clipped by 1 base and J by 3 bases, with 10 bases between them. CDR3 loop: CASSLGQALYEQYF. The CDR3 DNA is TGTGCCAGCAGCTTAGGGCAAGCCCTCTACGAGCAGTACTTC.

This chain uses TRBV23-1 with TRBJ2-2; D may be TRBD2 (5 bases). TRBV23-1 is an ORF for which the function is uncertain. This CDR3 has 16 residues. The ends were cut back, 0 bases at V and 0 bases at J, with 8 bases in the middle. This CDR3 reads CASSQSLEANTGELFF. CDR3 DNA sequence: TGCGCCAGCAGTCAATCGCTGGAGGCGAACACCGGGGAGCTGTTTTTT.

On this clone itself: One end of the junction does not line up with germline, which may come from a read error. The chain joins TRBV5-1 to TRBJ2-1, with D perhaps TRBD1 or TRBD2 (5 bases each). The CDR3 spans 14 residues. Germline CDR1 is SGHRS and CDR2 is YFSETQ. The CDR3: CASSSTGTYNEQFF. The CDR3 coding sequence is TGCGCCAGCAGCTCAACCGGGACCTATAATGAGCAGTTCTTC.

This sequence joins TRBV5-6 and TRBJ1-5; D gene ambiguous. The V gene lost 0 bases and the J gene lost 10 bases, with 8 bases spanning the gap. The germline CDR1 and CDR2 sequences are SGHDT and YYEEEE. The CDR3 is 12 amino acids. This chain's CDR3 is CASSLGPGPQHF. CDR3 DNA sequence: TGTGCCAGCAGCTTGGGTCCGGGACCCCAGCATTTT.

The V call is TRBV7-8, the J call TRBJ1-1; possibly TRBD1 for D (5 bases). The CDR3 extends over 13 amino acids. CDR1 is SGHVS, CDR2 FQNEAQ, per germline. Trimming pared 3 bases from V and 5 bases from J, leaving 10 bases between. Here the CDR3 reads CASSFSGKTEAFF. In DNA, the CDR3 is TGTGCCAGCAGCTTCTCAGGGAAGACTGAAGCTTTCTTT.

A few counts support this clone. The V gene is TRBV4-2, the J gene TRBJ2-4, with D hard to call. CDR1 is LGHNA and CDR2 is YNFKEQ in the germline V gene. The CDR3 has 16 residues. Trimming removed 1 base at V and 4 bases at J, with 14 bases between. For the CDR3, the DNA is TGTGCCAGCAGCCAAGGGCGCTCCCTTGAAAAAAACATTCAGTACTTC. Translating gives CASSQGRSLEKNIQYF.

The gene calls are TRBV28 and TRBJ1-3; TRBD1 matches at 7 bases. CDR3 length: 12 residues. CDR1 is MDHEN, CDR2 SYDVKM, per germline. The trim removed 7 bases at V and 15 bases at J, leaving 12 bases unmatched. The CDR3 protein is CASINSTGTTYF. The DNA for the CDR3 is TGTGCCAGCATTAATTCGACAGGGACAACATATTTT.

CDR3 DNA sequence: TGTGCCAGCAGCCCCCAAAGACAGGGGTCTAATGAAAAACTGTTTTTT. Its translation: CASSPQRQGSNEKLFF. V usage is TRBV7-2 and J usage is TRBJ1-4, with 8 nucleotides matching TRBD1. V shed 5 bases and J 3 bases; nucleotides not matched to a gene: 8. The CDR3 is 16 residues long. CDR1 and CDR2 (germline): SGHTA, FQGNSA.

This chain connects TRBV7-3 to TRBJ2-1; 8 positions match TRBD2. The CDR3 covers 17 residues. Germline lookup yields CDR1 SGHTA and CDR2 FQGTGA. V shed 4 bases, J shed 9 bases, and the junction held 17 bases outside the gene matches. CDR3 sequence reads: CASSSHLGYSGGGEQFF. The DNA of the CDR3 is TGTGCCAGCAGCTCCCACCTGGGATACAGCGGGGGTGGTGAGCAGTTCTTC. Combining the CDR3 with reference TRBV7-3 and TRBJ2-1 gives the whole variable domain GAGVSQTPSNKVTEKGKYVELRCDPISGHTALYWYRQSLGQGPEFLIYFQGTGAADDSGLPNDRFFAVRPEGSVSTLKIQRTERGDSAVYLCASSSHLGYSGGGEQFFGPGTRLTVL.

The chain carries TRBV29-1 and TRBJ1-2, with TRBD1 identical over 10 bases. J was trimmed by 6 bases and V by 7 bases; bases with no gene match: 8. Per germline, CDR1 SQVTM and CDR2 ANQGSEA. The CDR3 has 13 amino acids. The CDR3 nucleotides are TGCAGCGCTGAGGGACAGGGGAGGGATGGCTACACCTTC. The encoded protein is CSAEGQGRDGYTF.

Only one count was recorded for this clone. J is TRBJ1-2 and V is TRBV2; D may be TRBD1 (6 bases). The V and J ends lost 9 bases and 5 bases respectively, with 13 bases between them. This CDR3 is 12 amino acids long. Germline loops: CDR1 SNHLY, CDR2 FYNNEI. Here the CDR3 reads CASGGLGYGYTF. The CDR3 nucleotides are TGTGCCAGTGGGGGGCTGGGGTATGGCTACACCTTC.

V is TRBV19 and J is TRBJ2-2, with a tentative D call TRBD2 (5 bases). From germline, CDR1 is LNHDA and CDR2 SQIVND (reference sequence). There are 14 residues in the CDR3. V gave up 8 bases and J gave up 4 bases, with 14 bases separating them. CDR3 amino acids: CASGPFGSTGELFF. The CDR3 DNA reads as TGTGCCAGTGGGCCCTTTGGGAGCACCGGGGAGCTGTTTTTT.

This chain links TRBV5-5 with TRBJ2-1, with 7 bases lining up with TRBD2. V shed 0 bases, J shed 6 bases, and the junction held 12 bases outside the gene matches. CDR3 length equals 17 residues. Germline V lookup: CDR1 SGHKS, CDR2 YYEKEE (reference sequence). CDR3 nucleotides: TGTGCCAGCAGCTTGGCCCCAGGACTAGGCCGGGTCAATGAGCAGTTCTTC. It is translated as CASSLAPGLGRVNEQFF.

The J gene is TRBJ2-2, the V gene TRBV6-5, with 9 bases matching TRBD1. The V and J ends lost 8 bases and 6 bases, in that order; junction bases with no gene match: 4. The CDR3 consists of 13 residues. The V gene's germline CDR1 is MNHEY and CDR2 SVGAGI. The CDR3 loop is CASGRQGAGELFF. Here the CDR3 DNA reads TGTGCCAGCGGAAGACAGGGGGCCGGGGAGCTGTTTTTT.

This chain joins TRBV28 and TRBJ1-1; unclear D gene. The CDR3 has 13 residues. V shed 2 bases and J shed 4 bases, with 8 bases lying between them. Germline V CDR1 and CDR2: MDHEN, SYDVKM. CDR3 sequence reads: CASSLIGRTEAFF. CDR3 DNA: TGTGCCAGCAGTTTAATAGGTCGCACTGAAGCTTTCTTT.

The chain is built from TRBV4-2 and TRBJ2-2, with 14 bases identical to TRBD2. This CDR3 region has 18 residues. CDR1 LGHNA and CDR2 YNFKEQ come from the germline V gene. Losses at the gene ends were 5 bases for V and 1 base for J; bases not matched to a gene: 6. The CDR3 is CASSSRTSGRWNTGELFF. CDR3 sequence (DNA): TGTGCCAGCAGCTCCCGGACTAGCGGGAGGTGGAACACCGGGGAGCTGTTTTTT.

This chain links TRBV15 with TRBJ1-6; weak D call: TRBD1 (5 bases). The V gene lost 1 base and the J gene lost 9 bases, with 13 bases spanning the gap. From germline, CDR1 is LNHNV and CDR2 YYDKDF (reference sequence). The CDR3 totals 15 residues. The CDR3 spells CATSRVEGAGSPLHF. The CDR3 bases are TGTGCCACCAGCAGAGTCGAAGGGGCAGGTTCACCCCTCCACTTT.

This sequence joins TRBV5-1 and TRBJ2-7, with no clear D. Trimming left V 2 bases short and J 4 bases short, with 4 bases between. The CDR3 extends over 11 amino acids. In germline, CDR1 is SGHRS, CDR2 YFSETQ. The CDR3 loop is CASSFEYEQYF. The CDR3 DNA is TGCGCCAGCAGCTTTGAATACGAGCAGTACTTC.

The chain uses TRBV5-6 and TRBJ2-5; TRBD1 matches 9 bases. The CDR3 runs to 16 residues. Germline V gives CDR1 SGHDT, CDR2 YYEEEE. V lost 2 bases, J lost 0 bases, and 5 bases stayed unmatched. The CDR3 loop is CASSFFRDRDQETQYF. CDR3 nucleotide sequence: TGTGCCAGCAGCTTTTTTCGGGACAGGGACCAAGAGACCCAGTACTTC.

The rearrangement links TRBV18 to TRBJ1-1; D is unclear. Germline values: CDR1 KGHSH, CDR2 LQKENI. The CDR3 runs 14 residues. Trimming removed 3 bases from V and 5 bases from J, with 13 bases in between. CDR3 residues: CASSPQSFETEAFF. The CDR3, as DNA: TGTGCCAGCTCACCGCAAAGCTTTGAGACTGAAGCTTTCTTT.

V gene TRBV4-3 combines with J gene TRBJ1-6; TRBD1 might be the D (6 bases). The CDR3 is 18 residues long. Trimming removed 0 bases at V and 9 bases at J, with 21 bases between. Looked up from germline, CDR1 is LGHNA and CDR2 is YSLEER. The CDR3 DNA follows: TGCGCCAGCAGCCAAGATATACCGGTGATGGGACAAGGTTCACCCCTCCACTTT. It codes for CASSQDIPVMGQGSPLHF.

This chain links TRBV21-1 with TRBJ2-1. TRBV21-1 represents a pseudogene. This CDR3 contains 13 residues. CDR3 amino acids: CASSLGRGREQFF. As DNA, the CDR3 is TGTGCCAGCAGCTTGGGGAGGGGGCGTGAGCAGTTCTTC.

The chain combines TRBV19 with TRBJ1-5; perhaps TRBD1 as D (5 bases). Per germline, CDR1 LNHDA and CDR2 SQIVND (reference sequence). The CDR3 covers 17 residues. Trimming shortened V by 5 bases and J by 1 base, and 18 bases separated the two germline ends. Here the CDR3 DNA reads TGTGCCAGTAGTCTCCGGGGCTTGGGAGTGAGCAATCAGCCCCAGCATTTT. Amino acid sequence: CASSLRGLGVSNQPQHF.

This clone has a handful of counts. The chain combines TRBV7-8 with TRBJ1-5; 9 bases line up with TRBD1. V gave up 0 bases and J gave up 6 bases; unmatched junction bases: 21. Germline lookup yields CDR1 SGHVS and CDR2 FQNEAQ. The CDR3 consists of 21 residues. The CDR3: CASSLAFTGGSIFPISQPQHF. The CDR3 DNA reads TGTGCCAGCAGCTTAGCGTTTACAGGGGGCTCGATATTTCCCATCAGTCAGCCCCAGCATTTT.

This clone was picked up one time. The chain couples TRBV5-5 to TRBJ1-5; the D is unclear. CDR1 SGHKS and CDR2 YYEKEE come from the germline V gene (reference sequence). This CDR3 contains 16 residues. V lost 4 bases and J lost 1, with 15 bases in between. CDR3 DNA sequence: TGTGCCAGCAGCGTAAACCAGGTACCGAGCAATCAGCCCCAGCATTTT. This gives the protein CASSVNQVPSNQPQHF.